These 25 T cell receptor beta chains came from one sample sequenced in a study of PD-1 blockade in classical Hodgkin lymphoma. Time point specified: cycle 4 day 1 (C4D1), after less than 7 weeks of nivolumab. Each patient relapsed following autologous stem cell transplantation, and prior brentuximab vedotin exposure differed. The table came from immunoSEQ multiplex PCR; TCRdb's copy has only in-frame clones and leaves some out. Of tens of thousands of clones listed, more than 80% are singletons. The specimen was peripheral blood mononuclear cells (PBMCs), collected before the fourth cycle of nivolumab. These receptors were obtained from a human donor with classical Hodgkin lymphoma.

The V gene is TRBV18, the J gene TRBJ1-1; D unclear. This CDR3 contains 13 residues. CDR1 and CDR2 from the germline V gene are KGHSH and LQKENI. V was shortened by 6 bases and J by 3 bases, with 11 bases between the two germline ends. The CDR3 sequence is CASSAERDTEAFF. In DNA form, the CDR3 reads TGTGCCAGCTCGGCCGAACGGGACACTGAAGCTTTCTTT.

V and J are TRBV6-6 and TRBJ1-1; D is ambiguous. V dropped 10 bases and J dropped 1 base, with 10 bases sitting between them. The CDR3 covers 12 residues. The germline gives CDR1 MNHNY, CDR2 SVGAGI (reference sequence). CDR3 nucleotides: TGTGCCACCGCCGAGGGGAACACTGAAGCTTTCTTT. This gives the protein CATAEGNTEAFF.

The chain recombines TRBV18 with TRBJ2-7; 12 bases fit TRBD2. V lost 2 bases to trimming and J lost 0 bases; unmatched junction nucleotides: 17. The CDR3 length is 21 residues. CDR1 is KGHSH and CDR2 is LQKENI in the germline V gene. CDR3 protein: CASSPKEVVLAGGVASYEQYF. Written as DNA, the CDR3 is TGTGCCAGCTCACCAAAGGAGGTGGTTCTAGCGGGGGGGGTCGCCTCCTACGAGCAGTACTTC.

Written as DNA, the CDR3 is TGTGCCAGCAGCGTAGCAAAACTTAAGCAAAACACCGGGGAGCTGTTTTTT. Translating it yields CASSVAKLKQNTGELFF. The gene calls are TRBV9 and TRBJ2-2, with D hard to call. The CDR3 runs 17 residues. In germline, CDR1 is SGDLS, CDR2 YYNGEE. The germline V and J ends were trimmed by 0 bases and 2 bases, with 14 bases remaining between them.

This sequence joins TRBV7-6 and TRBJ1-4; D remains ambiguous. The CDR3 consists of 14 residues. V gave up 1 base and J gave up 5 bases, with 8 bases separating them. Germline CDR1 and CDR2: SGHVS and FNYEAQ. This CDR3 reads CASSLDSYNEKLFF. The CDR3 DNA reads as TGTGCCAGCAGCTTAGACAGCTACAATGAAAAACTGTTTTTT.

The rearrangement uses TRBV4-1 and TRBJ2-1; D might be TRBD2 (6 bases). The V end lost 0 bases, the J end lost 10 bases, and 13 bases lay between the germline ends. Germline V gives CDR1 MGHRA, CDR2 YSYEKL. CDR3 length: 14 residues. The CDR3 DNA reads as TGCGCCAGCAGCCAAGACCCAACGCGGGGCGAGCAGTTCTTC. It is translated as CASSQDPTRGEQFF.

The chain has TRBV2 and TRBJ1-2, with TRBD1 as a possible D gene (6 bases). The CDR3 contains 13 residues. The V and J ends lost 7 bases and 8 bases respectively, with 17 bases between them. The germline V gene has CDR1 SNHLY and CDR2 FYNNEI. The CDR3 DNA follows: TGTGCCAGCACCCGAGTAGTGGGGGGCGGCTACACCTTC. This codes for CASTRVVGGGYTF.

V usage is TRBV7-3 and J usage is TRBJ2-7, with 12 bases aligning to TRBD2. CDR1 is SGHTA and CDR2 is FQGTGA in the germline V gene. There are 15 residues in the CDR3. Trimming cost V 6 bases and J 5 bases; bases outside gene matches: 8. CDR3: CASRGRLAGDDEQYF. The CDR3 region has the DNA TGTGCCAGCAGAGGGAGACTAGCGGGAGACGACGAGCAGTACTTC.

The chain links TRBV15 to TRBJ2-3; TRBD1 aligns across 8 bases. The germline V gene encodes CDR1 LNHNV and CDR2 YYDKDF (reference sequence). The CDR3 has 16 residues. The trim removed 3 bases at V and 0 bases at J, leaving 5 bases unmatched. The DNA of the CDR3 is TGTGCCACCAGCAGTCCGACAGGGGATAGCACAGATACGCAGTATTTT. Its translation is CATSSPTGDSTDTQYF.

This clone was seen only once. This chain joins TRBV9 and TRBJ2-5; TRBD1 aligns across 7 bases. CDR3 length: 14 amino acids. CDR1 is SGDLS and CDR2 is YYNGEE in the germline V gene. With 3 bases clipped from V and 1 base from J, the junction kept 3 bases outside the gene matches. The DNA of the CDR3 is TGTGCCAGCAGCGCCTGGGACAGCCAAGAGACCCAGTACTTC. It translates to CASSAWDSQETQYF.

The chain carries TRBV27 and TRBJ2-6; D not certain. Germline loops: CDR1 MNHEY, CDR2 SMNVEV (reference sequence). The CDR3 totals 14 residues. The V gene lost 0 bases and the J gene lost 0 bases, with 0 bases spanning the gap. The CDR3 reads CASSLSSGANVLTF. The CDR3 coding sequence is TGTGCCAGCAGTTTATCCTCTGGGGCCAACGTCCTGACTTTC.

The CDR3 loop reads CASSFWAPRGAGYNSPLHF. The CDR3, as DNA: TGTGCCAGCAGTTTTTGGGCCCCCCGGGGCGCGGGATATAATTCACCCCTCCACTTT. The rearrangement links TRBV7-4 to TRBJ1-6, with D perhaps matching TRBD1 (5 bases). Germline V gene data show CDR1 as SGHVT and CDR2 as SQSDAQ. CDR3 length: 19 residues. Trimming stripped 6 bases from V and 4 bases from J, with 25 bases between.

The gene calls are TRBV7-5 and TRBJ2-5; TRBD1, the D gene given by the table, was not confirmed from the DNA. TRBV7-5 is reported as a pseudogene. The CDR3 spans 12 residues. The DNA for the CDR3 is TGTGCCAGTAGGGGAAGTCAAGAGACCCAGTACTTC. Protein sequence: CASRGSQETQYF.

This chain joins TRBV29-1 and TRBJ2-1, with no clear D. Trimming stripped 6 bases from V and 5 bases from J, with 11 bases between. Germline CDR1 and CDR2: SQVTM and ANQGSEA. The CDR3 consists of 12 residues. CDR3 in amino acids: CSVENYHNEQFF. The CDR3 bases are TGCAGCGTCGAAAACTACCACAATGAGCAGTTCTTC.

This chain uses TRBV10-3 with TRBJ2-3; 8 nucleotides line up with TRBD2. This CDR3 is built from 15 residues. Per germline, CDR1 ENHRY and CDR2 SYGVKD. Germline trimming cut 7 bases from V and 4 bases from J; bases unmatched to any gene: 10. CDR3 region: CAIMRGSGIADTQYF. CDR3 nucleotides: TGTGCCATCATGAGGGGTAGCGGGATTGCAGATACGCAGTATTTT.

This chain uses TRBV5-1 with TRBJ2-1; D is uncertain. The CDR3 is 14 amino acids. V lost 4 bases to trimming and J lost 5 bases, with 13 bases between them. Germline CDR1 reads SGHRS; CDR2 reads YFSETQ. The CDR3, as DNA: TGCGCCAGCAGCCCCGAGGCAGGTGACAATGAGCAGTTCTTC. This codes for CASSPEAGDNEQFF.

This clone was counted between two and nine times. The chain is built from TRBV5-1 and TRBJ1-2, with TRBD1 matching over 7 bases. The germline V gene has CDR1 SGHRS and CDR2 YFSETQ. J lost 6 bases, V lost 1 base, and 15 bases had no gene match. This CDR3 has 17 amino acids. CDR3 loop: CASSLKPVEDRVHGYTF. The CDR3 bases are TGCGCCAGCAGCTTGAAGCCAGTCGAAGACAGGGTACATGGCTACACCTTC.

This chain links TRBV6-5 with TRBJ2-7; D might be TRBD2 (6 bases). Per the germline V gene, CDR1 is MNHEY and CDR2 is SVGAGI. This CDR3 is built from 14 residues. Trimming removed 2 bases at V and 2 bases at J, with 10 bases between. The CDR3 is CASSYGGYPYEQYF. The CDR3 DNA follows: TGTGCCAGCAGTTACGGAGGGTACCCCTACGAGCAGTACTTC.

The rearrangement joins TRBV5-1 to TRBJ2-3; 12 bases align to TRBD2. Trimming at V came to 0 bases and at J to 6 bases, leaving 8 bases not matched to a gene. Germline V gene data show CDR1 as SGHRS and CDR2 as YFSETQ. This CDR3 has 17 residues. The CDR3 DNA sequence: TGCGCCAGCAGCTTGGGCTCGACTAGCGGGAGAGCGGATACGCAGTATTTT. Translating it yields CASSLGSTSGRADTQYF.

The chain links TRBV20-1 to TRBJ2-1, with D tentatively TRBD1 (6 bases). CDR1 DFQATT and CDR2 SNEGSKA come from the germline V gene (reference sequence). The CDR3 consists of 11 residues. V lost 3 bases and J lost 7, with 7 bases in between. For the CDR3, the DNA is TGCAGTGCTAGGGACAGTAATGAGCAGTTCTTC. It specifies CSARDSNEQFF.

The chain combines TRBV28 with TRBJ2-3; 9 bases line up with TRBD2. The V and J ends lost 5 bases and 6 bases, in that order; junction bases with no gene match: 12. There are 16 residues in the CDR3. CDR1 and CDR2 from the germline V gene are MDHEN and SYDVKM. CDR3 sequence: CASSPIGGGALDTQYF. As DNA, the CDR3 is TGTGCCAGCAGTCCCATCGGCGGGGGGGCTTTGGATACGCAGTATTTT.

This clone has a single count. The CDR3 DNA sequence: TGTGCCAGCAGCTCCTATCCCAGGGGTGAATACGATTCCCACAATGAGCAGTTCTTC. Protein: CASSSYPRGEYDSHNEQFF. The genes are TRBV13 and TRBJ2-1, with D perhaps TRBD1 (6 bases). Germline loops: CDR1 PRHDT, CDR2 FYEKMQ (reference sequence). The germline V and J ends were trimmed by 4 bases and 5 bases, with 27 bases remaining between them. The CDR3 extends over 19 amino acids. The variable domain in full, with the rest retrieved from reference TRBV13 and TRBJ2-1, is AAGVIQSPRHLIKEKRETATLKCYPIPRHDTVYWYQQGPGQDPQFLISFYEKMQSDKGSIPDRFSAQQFSDYHSELNMSSLELGDSALYFCASSSYPRGEYDSHNEQFFGPGTRLTVL.

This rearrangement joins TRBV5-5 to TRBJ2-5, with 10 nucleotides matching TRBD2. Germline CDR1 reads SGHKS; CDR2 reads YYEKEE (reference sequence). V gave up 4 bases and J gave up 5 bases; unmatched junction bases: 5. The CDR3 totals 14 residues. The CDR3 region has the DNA TGTGCCAGCAGCCCTAGCGGGGGACTCGAGACCCAGTACTTC. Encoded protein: CASSPSGGLETQYF.

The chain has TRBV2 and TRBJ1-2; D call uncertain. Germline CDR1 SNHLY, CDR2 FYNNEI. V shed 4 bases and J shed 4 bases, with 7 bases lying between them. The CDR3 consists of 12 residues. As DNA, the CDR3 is TGTGCCAGCAGTGGGGAGGCCTATGGCTACACCTTC. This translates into CASSGEAYGYTF. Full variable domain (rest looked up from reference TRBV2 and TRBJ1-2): EPEVTQTPSHQVTQMGQEVILRCVPISNHLYFYWYRQILGQKVEFLVSFYNNEISEKSEIFDDQFSVERPDGSNFTLKIRSTKLEDSAMYFCASSGEAYGYTFGSGTRLTVV.

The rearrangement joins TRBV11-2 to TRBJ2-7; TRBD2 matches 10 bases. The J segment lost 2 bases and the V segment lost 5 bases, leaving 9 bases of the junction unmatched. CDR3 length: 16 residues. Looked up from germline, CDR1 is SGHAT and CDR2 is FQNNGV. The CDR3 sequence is CASSSTSGAFTYEQYF. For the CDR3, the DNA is TGTGCCAGCAGCAGCACTAGCGGGGCGTTCACCTACGAGCAGTACTTC.